This T cell receptor beta chain was captured in a study of CD8 T cells in ankylosing spondylitis. Via MiXCR, TCRdb re-called the 5' RACE reads, giving one row per CDR3 protein. The sample holds around 220,000 distinct CDR3 sequences, 10% to 13% seen once. This clonotype appeared a few times. Its antigen is currently unknown. Points from the study as a whole: Within matched ankylosing spondylitis synovial fluid, disease-linked clones were reportedly significantly enriched. Some motif variants were previously reported in reactive arthritis synovial fluid and blood. Characteristic of ankylosing spondylitis blood, it appeared, was a TCR beta motif comprising eight highly homologous variants.

Per the germline V gene, CDR1 is LGHDT and CDR2 is YNNKEL (reference sequence). This CDR3 comprises 16 residues. The V gene lost 2 bases and the J gene lost 1 base, with 12 bases spanning the gap. The chain recombines TRBV3-1 with TRBJ2-4; TRBD1 is a possible D gene (6 bases). The sequenced sample was blood, either unsorted or a sorted T cell fraction (not recorded which). The TCR originated in a male donor with ankylosing spondylitis or in good health (not recorded which). CDR3 DNA sequence: TGTGCCAGCAGCCAACCTAGACAGGACGCCAAAAACATTCAGTACTTC. Protein product: CASSQPRQDAKNIQYF.